This passage covers 6 T cell receptor beta chains from one sample sequenced in a study of identical twins (TCRdb year 2016). The library relied on 5' RACE. For sequencing, an Illumina HiSeq 2000 was employed. TCRdb reprocessed the public reads (quality trimming at Q25 with fastp, clone calling with MiXCR) and kept in-frame beta chains. Every CDR3 protein is listed once, alongside the most common genes and DNA of its rows. The sample yields more than 600,000 distinct CDR3 sequences; about 20% were counted once. The ten biggest clones cover around 13% of the sample. The data were also submitted as part of a second study, on T cells expressing NK-cell markers.

The specimen sequenced was PBMCs. The receptors stem from a woman under 30 in good health.

The sample holds a few counts of this clonotype. This chain uses TRBV6-2 or TRBV6-3 with TRBJ1-5; 8 nucleotides match TRBD1. The CDR3 sequence is 14 residues long. The germline gives CDR1 MNHEY, CDR2 SVGEGT. The trim removed 3 bases at V and 6 bases at J, leaving 4 bases unmatched. The CDR3 DNA follows: TGTGCCAGCAGTTATGGGGGGACAGGTCAGCCCCAGCATTTT. This codes for CASSYGGTGQPQHF.

The chain employs TRBV12-3 or TRBV12-4 and TRBJ2-1, with TRBD2 matching 14 bases. With V trimmed by 3 bases and J by 7 bases, 8 bases remained unmatched. There are 17 residues in the CDR3. The CDR3 DNA is TGTGCCAGCAGTTTGGTAGGGACTAGCGGGGGACGGAATGAGCAGTTCTTC. Protein: CASSLVGTSGGRNEQFF.

The chain links TRBV12-5 to TRBJ2-1, with a weak D call TRBD2 (5 bases). V lost 3 bases and J 6 bases, leaving 15 bases between the germline ends. Per the germline V gene, CDR1 is LGHNT and CDR2 is FRNRAP. The CDR3 consists of 15 residues. In DNA form, the CDR3 reads TGTGCTAGTGGTTTAACCCGGACTGTCTCCAATGAGCAGTTCTTC. Amino acid sequence: CASGLTRTVSNEQFF.

This clonotype was observed a few times. CDR3 sequence reads: CASSLKGVTGELFF. In DNA, the CDR3 is TGTGCCAGCAGCTTAAAAGGGGTTACCGGGGAGCTGTTTTTT. The chain has TRBV7-2 and TRBJ2-2; tentatively, D is TRBD1 (5 bases). Trimming cost V 2 bases and J 5 bases, with 9 bases left between them. This CDR3 spans 14 amino acids. The germline gives CDR1 SGHTA, CDR2 FQGNSA.

The sample holds a few counts of this clonotype. This sequence joins TRBV20-1 and TRBJ2-2, with D perhaps TRBD1 or TRBD2 (5 bases each). The CDR3 is made up of 15 amino acids. The V and J ends lost 0 bases and 5 bases respectively, with 13 bases between them. Germline CDR1 is DFQATT and CDR2 is SNEGSKA (reference sequence). As DNA, the CDR3 is TGCAGTGCTAGAGATAAATTGGGGGAGACCGGGGAGCTGTTTTTT. It yields the protein CSARDKLGETGELFF.

This clonotype was seen more than once but under ten times. V gene TRBV7-9 combines with J gene TRBJ2-5, with D hard to call. The CDR3 length is 13 residues. Trimming removed 6 bases from V and 3 bases from J, with 11 bases in between. Germline V CDR1 and CDR2: SEHNR, FQNEAQ (reference sequence). CDR3 region: CASSPPVEETQYF. The DNA of the CDR3 is TGTGCCAGCAGTCCGCCCGTTGAAGAGACCCAGTACTTC.